This TCR beta chain originates from a study of STAT5B mutations in CD4+ large granular lymphocyte leukemia. General study findings and limits: Patient CD4-sorted repertoires looked more clonal than healthy CD4+ repertoires, even without putative leukemic clones.

Looked up from germline, CDR1 is MRHNA and CDR2 is SNTAGT. Trimming took 6 bases from V and 1 from J; bases not matched to a gene: 11. The CDR3 consists of 16 residues. This clone came up a few times. Its antigen is not identified. Sequencing was at survey level. Clones were sequenced by immunoSEQ multiplex PCR, and TCRdb holds only the in-frame ones, with some missing. The top ten clones hold less than 0.5% of a sample with 25,000 to 35,000 clones, about 71% of them seen once. This TCR was sampled from a human donor in good health. The J gene is TRBJ1-1, the V gene TRBV6-4; 7 nucleotides match TRBD1. The sequenced sample was CD4+ T cells from blood buffy coats. DNA of the CDR3: TGTGCCAGCAGCGTTATTCCGGGACAGAGGAACACTGAAGCTTTCTTT. It codes for CASSVIPGQRNTEAFF.